Below are 10 T cell receptor beta chains sequenced from a single sample in a study of circulating and synovial CD4+ cells in juvenile arthritis. Assay used: immunoSEQ multiplex PCR; TCRdb lists only in-frame clones, some missing. The sample shows 2,500 to 3,500 clones, approximately 86% of them seen only once. Sequencing was carried out using CD4+ T cells from synovial fluid. These receptor sequences come from a human donor with juvenile idiopathic arthritis.

The gene calls are TRBV10-3 and TRBJ1-2; no firm D call. The CDR3 loop spans 14 amino acids. Germline V gene lookup returns CDR1 ENHRY and CDR2 SYGVKD. V gave up 3 bases and J gave up 0 bases, with 8 bases separating them. CDR3: CAISDLEANYGYTF. The CDR3 DNA reads as TGTGCCATCAGTGACCTAGAAGCTAACTATGGCTACACCTTC.

The chain carries TRBV7-2 and TRBJ2-5; 7 bases are shared with TRBD2. Germline V lookup: CDR1 SGHTA, CDR2 FQGNSA. The junction had 1 base not matched to a gene; V was cut back by 5 bases and J by 7 bases. The CDR3 totals 11 residues. The CDR3 bases are TGTGCCAGCAGCCCGGGGGGGACCCAGTACTTC. Translating gives CASSPGGTQYF.

The V and J genes are TRBV19 and TRBJ2-5; 8 nucleotides align to TRBD1. From germline, CDR1 is LNHDA and CDR2 SQIVND (reference sequence). V dropped 2 bases and J dropped 5; count of bases not matched to a gene: 4. The CDR3 length is 14 residues. CDR3 loop: CASSITGGWETQYF. CDR3 bases: TGTGCCAGTAGTATAACAGGGGGATGGGAGACCCAGTACTTC.

The rearrangement links TRBV6-5 to TRBJ2-6, with D possibly matching TRBD1 (5 bases). In germline, CDR1 is MNHEY, CDR2 SVGAGI. CDR3 size: 15 residues. V shed 5 bases and J shed 0 bases, with 8 bases lying between them. The CDR3 spells CASSRDSSGANVLTF. CDR3 coding DNA: TGTGCCAGCAGTCGAGACAGCTCTGGGGCCAACGTCCTGACTTTC.

The rearrangement joins TRBV6-5 to TRBJ1-4; D is perhaps TRBD1 (5 bases). V was cut by 0 bases and J by 10 bases, with 15 bases left in between. Germline CDR1 reads MNHEY; CDR2 reads SVGAGI. The CDR3 has 15 residues. CDR3 coding DNA: TGTGCCAGCAGTTACTCTTCAACAGGTCGAGGAAAACTGTTTTTT. It specifies CASSYSSTGRGKLFF.

The rearrangement links TRBV7-9 to TRBJ2-7, with 8 bases lining up with TRBD1. Losses at the gene ends were 5 bases for V and 5 bases for J; bases not matched to a gene: 8. The CDR3 is made up of 14 amino acids. Germline values: CDR1 SEHNR, CDR2 FQNEAQ (reference sequence). The CDR3 spells CASSLGQGNNEQYF. CDR3 nucleotide sequence: TGTGCCAGCAGCCTCGGACAGGGTAACAACGAGCAGTACTTC.

The chain combines TRBV27 with TRBJ1-6, with D uncertain. The CDR3 runs to 15 residues. V lost 6 bases, J lost 6 bases, and 15 bases lay in between. Germline V gives CDR1 MNHEY, CDR2 SMNVEV (reference sequence). The CDR3 DNA reads as TGTGCCAGCAGGGTTCAGGAGGGTGGTAATTCACCCCTCCACTTT. Its translation: CASRVQEGGNSPLHF.

This clone showed up just a few times. The chain carries TRBV5-1 and TRBJ2-5; a possible D gene is TRBD1 (6 bases). This CDR3 comprises 14 residues. V lost 5 bases, J lost 1 base, and 12 bases lay in between. Germline V gene lookup returns CDR1 SGHRS and CDR2 YFSETQ. CDR3 coding DNA: TGCGCCAGCAGGGGGGCAGCGATCCAAGAGACCCAGTACTTC. Translated: CASRGAAIQETQYF.

The genes are TRBV29-1 and TRBJ2-1; 11 positions agree with TRBD1. Germline V gives CDR1 SQVTM, CDR2 ANQGSEA. The CDR3 spans 17 residues. V lost 4 bases to trimming and J lost 10 bases; unmatched junction nucleotides: 18. Here the CDR3 DNA reads TGCAGCGTTGGGGGACCCCCGGGACAGGGGGTCCCTAGGGAGCAGTTCTTC. Its protein is CSVGGPPGQGVPREQFF.

This chain uses TRBV19 with TRBJ1-4; tentative D call: TRBD1 (5 bases). From germline, CDR1 is LNHDA and CDR2 SQIVND (reference sequence). The CDR3 is 17 amino acids. V lost 5 bases and J 7 bases, leaving 23 bases between the germline ends. The CDR3 sequence: CASSPQGVAATREKLFF. The DNA of the CDR3 is TGTGCCAGTAGTCCGCAGGGTGTAGCGGCTACCCGTGAAAAACTGTTTTTT.